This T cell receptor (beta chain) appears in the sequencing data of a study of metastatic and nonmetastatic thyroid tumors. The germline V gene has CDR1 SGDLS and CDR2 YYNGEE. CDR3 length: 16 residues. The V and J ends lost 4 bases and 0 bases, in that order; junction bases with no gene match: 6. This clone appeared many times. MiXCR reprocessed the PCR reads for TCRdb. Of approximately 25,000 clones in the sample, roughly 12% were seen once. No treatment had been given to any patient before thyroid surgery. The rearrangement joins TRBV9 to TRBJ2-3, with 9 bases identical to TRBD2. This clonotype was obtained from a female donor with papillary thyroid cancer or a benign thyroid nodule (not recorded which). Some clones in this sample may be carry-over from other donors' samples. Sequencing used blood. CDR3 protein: CASSPGLAGSTDTQYF. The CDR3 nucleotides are TGTGCCAGCAGCCCAGGGCTAGCGGGAAGCACAGATACGCAGTATTTT.